The 21 T cell receptor beta chains in this list originate from one sample, sequenced in a study of T cells in women clearing cervical HPV infection. The protocol was immunoSEQ multiplex PCR, while the TCRdb copy is restricted to in-frame clones and leaves out a portion. The sample has under 45,000 clones. The sample taken for sequencing was blood buffy coat. Receptor source: a woman aged 18 to 75 with a cervical HPV16 infection that either progressed to CIN3+ or cleared (not recorded which).

The CDR3 reads CASRQGGAYEQYF. CDR3 bases read: TGTGCCAGTCGACAGGGGGGAGCTTACGAG. The V gene is TRBV19, the J gene TRBJ2-7, with 9 bases aligning to TRBD1. The read ends 3 residues shy of where the CDR3 ends; the end is completed using the germline J gene. CDR1 is LNHDA, CDR2 SQIVND, per germline (reference sequence). The V gene end was trimmed by 8 bases and the J gene end by 4 bases; junction bases not matched to a gene: 6. There are 13 residues in the CDR3.

In the case of this clone: The read ends 3 residues before the CDR3 terminus; that terminus is restored from the germline J gene. The gene calls are TRBV20-1 and TRBJ2-7, with 11 bases lining up with TRBD2. Germline-derived CDR1 and CDR2 are DFQATT and SNEGSKA (reference sequence). This CDR3 comprises 15 residues. The V segment lost 6 bases and the J segment 2 bases; nucleotides outside the gene matches: 9. The CDR3 region is CSAHTGTSGTYEQYF. CDR3 bases read: TGCAGTGCCCATACCGGGACTAGCGGTACCTACGAG.

Concerning this clone: Read data end 3 residues before the CDR3 end; the end is taken from the germline J gene. V usage is TRBV20-1 and J usage is TRBJ1-1; 10 bases match TRBD1. This CDR3 contains 15 residues. CDR1 and CDR2 from the germline V gene are DFQATT and SNEGSKA (reference sequence). Here the CDR3 reads CSARDHGQGDLQAFF. CDR3 DNA, as far as it was read: TGCAGTGCTAGGGATCACGGACAGGGGGACCTCCAA.

A remark on this clone: The CDR3 is cut off 3 residues early in the read; its end comes from the germline J gene. The chain joins TRBV10-3 to TRBJ2-1; no reliable D call. The CDR3 length is 13 residues. CDR1 is ENHRY and CDR2 is SYGVKD in the germline V gene. V lost 6 bases, J lost 3 bases, and 9 bases lay in between. The CDR3 loop reads CAIRTLLYNEQFF. The part of the CDR3 DNA that was read is TGTGCCATCAGGACATTACTCTACAATGAG.

Concerning this clone: The read ends 3 residues early relative to the CDR3; the germline J gene fills the gap. V is TRBV29-1 and J is TRBJ1-1; 7 bases agree with TRBD1. CDR1 and CDR2 from the germline V gene are SQVTM and ANQGSEA. V shed 7 bases, J shed 4 bases, and the junction held 6 bases outside the gene matches. CDR3 size: 12 residues. CDR3 protein: CSGAQGFTEAFF. The sequenced part of the CDR3 DNA is TGCAGCGGAGCACAGGGGTTCACTGAA.

Comments on this clone: The read is 3 residues too short to cover the CDR3 end, so that end is filled in from the germline J gene. The V gene is TRBV5-1, the J gene TRBJ2-5; TRBD2 matches at 9 bases. J gave up 0 bases and V 4 bases, and 7 bases lay outside the gene matches. CDR1 is SGHRS and CDR2 is YFSETQ in the germline V gene. This CDR3 contains 16 residues. CDR3 DNA (partial): TGCGCCAGCAGCCCCGCCAGCGGGGGGTACCAAGAGACC. Translation gives CASSPASGGYQET. The CDR3 in its entirety is CASSPASGGYQETQYF.

On this clone itself: The read ends 3 residues before the CDR3 terminus; that terminus is restored from the germline J gene. The chain combines TRBV7-2 with TRBJ2-3, with TRBD1 as a possible D gene (6 bases). Germline lookup yields CDR1 SGHTA and CDR2 FQGNSA. Trimming took 1 base from V and 6 from J, leaving 11 bases between them. CDR3 length: 14 residues. CDR3 amino acids: CASSLGQGKDTQYF. The part of the CDR3 DNA that was read is TGTGCCAGCAGCTTAGGGCAGGGGAAGGATACG. The variable domain in full, completed from reference TRBV7-2 and TRBJ2-3, reads GAGVSQSPSNKVTEKGKDVELRCDPISGHTALYWYRQSLGQGLEFLIYFQGNSAPDKSGLPSDRFSAERTGGSVSTLTIQRTQQEDSAVYLCASSLGQGKDTQYFGPGTRLTVL.

In the case of this clone: The read ends 3 residues early relative to the CDR3; the germline J gene fills the gap. The chain carries TRBV5-1 and TRBJ2-2, with 9 bases that match TRBD2. The germline V gene has CDR1 SGHRS and CDR2 YFSETQ. The CDR3 loop spans 17 amino acids. V was pared by 1 base and J by 0 bases, with 4 bases of the junction left unmatched. Partial CDR3 DNA: TGCGCCAGCAGCTTGATGGCGGGGGGGTCGAACACCGGGGAG. Protein: CASSLMAGGSNTGE. The whole CDR3 protein is CASSLMAGGSNTGELFF.

As regards this clone: Read coverage stops 3 residues before the CDR3 terminus; the germline J gene supplies the remainder. The V and J genes are TRBV12-3 or TRBV12-4 and TRBJ1-6; 7 nucleotides line up with TRBD1. V lost 6 bases, J lost 7 bases, and 6 bases stayed unmatched. CDR3 length equals 14 residues. The CDR3 DNA, read in part, is TGTGCCAGCAGCTCGGGACAGCGGAATTCACCC. Protein product: CASSSGQRNSP. The full CDR3 sequence reads CASSSGQRNSPLHF.

Notes on this clone: The CDR3 extends 3 residues past the end of the read, so its final part is completed from the germline J gene. The chain is built from TRBV19 and TRBJ1-5; 8 bases are a match to TRBD1. The CDR3 totals 15 residues. Trimming cost V 3 bases and J 4 bases; bases outside gene matches: 5. Germline CDR1 and CDR2: LNHDA and SQIVND (reference sequence). CDR3 loop: CASSMGGDRNQPQHF. The part of the CDR3 DNA that was read is TGTGCCAGTAGTATGGGGGGGGACAGGAATCAGCCC.

Details on this clone: The read gets to within 3 residues of the CDR3 end, and the germline J gene fills in the rest. In the same sample, other DNA sequences code for this CDR3. This chain connects TRBV20-1 to TRBJ1-1; 7 bases align to TRBD1. This CDR3 spans 14 amino acids. Germline CDR1 and CDR2: DFQATT and SNEGSKA (reference sequence). The junction had 13 bases not matched to a gene; V was cut back by 7 bases and J by 5 bases. The CDR3 reads CSVPLTGARTEAFF. CDR3 bases read: TGCAGTGTCCCCCTAACAGGGGCCCGGACTGAA.

On this clone: Sequencing ends 3 residues short of the CDR3 end; the germline J gene provides the rest. The rearrangement joins TRBV19 to TRBJ2-3; 9 bases fit TRBD2. The germline V gene has CDR1 LNHDA and CDR2 SQIVND (reference sequence). The V gene end was trimmed by 3 bases and the J gene end by 1 base; junction bases not matched to a gene: 17. This CDR3 region has 20 residues. CDR3 region: CASSILPKAGGGGRTDTQYF. CDR3 DNA, as far as it was read: TGTGCCAGTAGTATTCTTCCCAAAGCGGGGGGAGGGGGACGCACAGATACG.

As for this clone: The read falls 3 residues short of the CDR3 end, and the missing part is taken from the germline J gene. The chain recombines TRBV19 with TRBJ1-1; TRBD1 matches at 7 bases. V lost 5 bases to trimming and J lost 5 bases; unmatched junction nucleotides: 11. The CDR3 runs 15 residues. Looked up from germline, CDR1 is LNHDA and CDR2 is SQIVND (reference sequence). The DNA read from the CDR3 is TGTGCCAGTAGTCTTGACCACAGGGGACGAACTGAA. Protein product: CASSLDHRGRTE. The whole CDR3 reads CASSLDHRGRTEAFF. Supplemented by reference TRBV19 and TRBJ1-1, the full variable domain reads DGGITQSPKYLFRKEGQNVTLSCEQNLNHDAMYWYRQDPGQGLRLIYYSQIVNDFQKGDIAEGYSVSREKKESFPLTVTSAQKNPTAFYLCASSLDHRGRTEAFFGQGTRLTVV.

Concerning this clone: The read terminates 3 residues ahead of where the CDR3 ends, so the germline J gene completes it. This chain links TRBV20-1 with TRBJ1-1; D gene uncertain. The germline gives CDR1 DFQATT, CDR2 SNEGSKA (reference sequence). V lost 0 bases and J 7 bases, leaving 21 bases between the germline ends. The CDR3 covers 16 residues. The CDR3 is CSARDLGRWNTVEAFF. The sequenced CDR3 bases are TGCAGTGCTAGAGATCTAGGCCGCTGGAACACTGTTGAA.

Details on this clone: The read halts 3 residues ahead of the CDR3 end, with the missing end drawn from the germline J gene. The J gene is TRBJ1-1, the V gene TRBV20-1, with D possibly matching TRBD1 (5 bases). CDR3 length: 14 residues. V lost 1 base and J 0 bases, leaving 9 bases between the germline ends. Germline assignment: CDR1 DFQATT and CDR2 SNEGSKA (reference sequence). The CDR3 loop is CSARGAGMNTEAFF. The covered CDR3 bases are TGCAGTGCTAGAGGGGCAGGGATGAACACTGAA.

Regarding this clone: The read terminates 3 residues ahead of where the CDR3 ends, so the germline J gene completes it. The gene calls are TRBV19 and TRBJ2-2, with 7 bases aligning to TRBD1. The CDR3 contains 16 residues. CDR1 and CDR2 (germline): LNHDA, SQIVND (reference sequence). Trimming at V came to 4 bases and at J to 1 base, leaving 6 bases not matched to a gene. The CDR3 DNA, read in part, is TGTGCCAGTAGTAATGTGCGGACAGGGAACACCGGGGAG. It translates to CASSNVRTGNTGE. The full CDR3 reads CASSNVRTGNTGELFF.

This CDR3 is CASTKDRGVGYTF. The CDR3 DNA, read in part, is TGTGCCAGCACCAAAGACCGCGGAGTTGGC. The V and J genes are TRBV14 and TRBJ1-2; D is ambiguous. The read halts 3 residues ahead of the CDR3 end, with the missing end drawn from the germline J gene. The CDR3 loop spans 13 amino acids. The germline gives CDR1 SGHDN, CDR2 FVKESK. V shed 7 bases and J shed 7 bases, with 16 bases lying between them.

About this clone: The read ends 3 residues shy of where the CDR3 ends; the end is completed using the germline J gene. The rearrangement links TRBV19 to TRBJ1-1; TRBD1 matches at 7 bases. The CDR3 is 16 amino acids. Germline values: CDR1 LNHDA, CDR2 SQIVND (reference sequence). J was trimmed by 6 bases and V by 6 bases; bases with no gene match: 16. This CDR3 reads CASRETGRIRWAEAFF. The sequenced part of the CDR3 DNA is TGTGCCAGTAGGGAGACAGGGCGTATCCGTTGGGCTGAA.

As for this clone: The sequence runs out 3 residues before the end of the CDR3; the remainder is reconstructed from the germline J gene. The rearrangement links TRBV4-1 to TRBJ2-1; TRBD1 matches 11 bases. The CDR3 is 17 residues long. The germline V gene has CDR1 MGHRA and CDR2 YSYEKL. Trimming removed 3 bases from V and 6 bases from J; junction bases left unmatched: 10. Partial CDR3 DNA: TGCGCCAGCAGCCATTCTTCCGGGACAGGGGGATCCAATGAG. This encodes CASSHSSGTGGSNE. In full, the CDR3 is CASSHSSGTGGSNEQFF.

As concerns this clone: The CDR3 end falls 3 residues outside the read, so it is completed with the germline J gene. The V and J genes are TRBV29-1 and TRBJ2-7; perhaps TRBD1 as D (5 bases). V shed 3 bases and J shed 3 bases, with 12 bases lying between them. The V gene's germline CDR1 is SQVTM and CDR2 ANQGSEA. This CDR3 is built from 13 residues. The covered CDR3 bases are TGCAGCGTTGACCAAGGGGCTGGCTACGAG. It specifies CSVDQGAGYE. In full, the CDR3 reads CSVDQGAGYEQYF.

On this clone: Read coverage stops 3 residues before the CDR3 terminus; the germline J gene supplies the remainder. The chain couples TRBV5-1 to TRBJ1-6, with no clear D. The CDR3 spans 14 residues. Between the trimmed V and J ends, which lost 0 bases and 9 bases, there was a span of 10 bases. Germline CDR1 and CDR2: SGHRS and YFSETQ. CDR3 bases read: TGCGCCAGCAGCTTGGCGGAGGGTAGTTCACCC. Amino acids: CASSLAEGSSP. The complete CDR3 sequence is CASSLAEGSSPLHF.